This TCR beta chain was identified in a study of response to subunit inactivated influenza vaccine (dated by TCRdb to 2016 to 2019). Regarding the research as a whole: Deep quantitative profiling of the T cell receptor repertoire was used in the study to follow responses to a trivalent subunit inactivated influenza vaccine. Overall results and qualifications from the work: The authors suggested that each seasonal influenza vaccination may recruit only a limited number of new T cells.

Library generation was performed with RT-PCR. The listed sequencing device is Illumina HiSeq 2500. The raw public data were reprocessed by TCRdb itself: fastp quality trimming at Q25, MiXCR clonotype calling, in-frame beta chains only. Each entry is one CDR3 protein sequence, shown with its most common DNA and genes. The sample table lists over 150,000 distinct CDR3 sequences, roughly 10% of them with a count of one. Around 35% of the sample lies in the top ten. The germline V end is reduced by 3 bases and the J end by 5 bases; junction bases left unmatched: 7. CDR1 is given as SGDLS and CDR2 as YYNGEE, both from the germline V gene. From the cysteine up to the phenylalanine, the CDR3 has a length of 16 residues. Of all the DNA, just the CDR3 is kept, 48 bases in frame from base 1. This clonotype was detected only a few times. Its binding antigen is unknown. Base qualities are not provided; no much larger clone lies one nucleotide away.

This sample comprised CD8+ T cells sorted from PBMCs, obtained 23 months after vaccination. The receptor was derived from a man aged 50 to 69 who received an inactivated influenza vaccine. Donor details come from another sample of the same person, matched by shared clones. This chain is built from TRBV9 and TRBJ2-2, and TRBD2 matches 10 of the central bases. The DNA reads as follows: TGTGCCAGCAGCGACAGTAGCGGGGGGTGGACCGGGGAGCTGTTTTTT. This codes for CASSDSSGGWTGELFF.